Below, 26 T cell receptor beta chains from the same sample are listed, as sequenced in a study of blood T cell repertoires in COVID-19. Produced via immunoSEQ multiplex PCR; TCRdb's table is partial and in-frame only. Of just under 350,000 clones in the sample, around four fifths were seen once. The source material was peripheral blood. The receptors were gathered from a man aged 30-40 years with active or convalescent COVID-19.

The chain links TRBV7-9 to TRBJ2-1; 8 bases match TRBD1. The V gene end was trimmed by 5 bases and the J gene end by 6 bases; junction bases not matched to a gene: 6. Germline CDR1 and CDR2: SEHNR and FQNEAQ (reference sequence). The CDR3 runs to 14 residues. The CDR3 region has the DNA TGTGCCAGCAGCCCAACGGGACAGGTCAATGAGCAGTTCTTC. This translates into CASSPTGQVNEQFF. The entire variable domain, with the rest obtained from reference TRBV7-9 and TRBJ2-1, is as follows: DTGVSQNPRHKITKRGQNVTFRCDPISEHNRLYWYRQTLGQGPEFLTYFQNEAQLEKSRLLSDRFSAERPKGSFSTLEIQRTEQGDSAMYLCASSPTGQVNEQFFGPGTRLTVL.

The rearrangement links TRBV27 to TRBJ2-3; 7 bases fit TRBD1. Germline V gene sequence: CDR1 MNHEY, CDR2 SMNVEV (reference sequence). Losses at the gene ends were 5 bases for V and 8 bases for J; bases not matched to a gene: 13. The CDR3 runs 15 residues. The CDR3 DNA reads TGTGCCAGCAGTCTGGGACAGACCCTCGGAGGTACGCAGTATTTT. This translates into CASSLGQTLGGTQYF.

The gene calls are TRBV25-1 and TRBJ2-5, with 11 bases matching TRBD1. Germline values: CDR1 MGHDK, CDR2 SYGVNS. Trimming cost V 5 bases and J 4 bases; bases outside gene matches: 3. The CDR3 runs to 14 residues. CDR3 in amino acids: CASSRDRGRETQYF. CDR3 DNA: TGTGCCAGCAGTAGGGACAGGGGGAGAGAGACCCAGTACTTC. The full variable domain, its missing parts supplied by reference TRBV25-1 and TRBJ2-5, is EADIYQTPRYLVIGTGKKITLECSQTMGHDKMYWYQQDPGMELHLIHYSYGVNSTEKGDLSSESTVSRIRTEHFPLTLESARPSHTSQYLCASSRDRGRETQYFGPGTRLLVL.

The rearrangement links TRBV3-1 (or the pseudogene TRBV3-2) to TRBJ2-1, with unresolved D. This CDR3 comprises 16 residues. From germline, CDR1 is LGHDT and CDR2 YNNKEL (reference sequence). Deletions cut 3 bases from V and 5 bases from J, with 17 bases between. CDR3: CASSHERVPFNNEQFF. DNA for the CDR3: TGTGCCAGCAGCCACGAACGAGTCCCCTTCAACAATGAGCAGTTCTTC.

The chain links TRBV4-3 to TRBJ2-5; 7 bases are a match to TRBD1. The CDR3 is made up of 16 amino acids. Germline-derived CDR1 and CDR2 are LGHNA and YSLEER. The V gene end was trimmed by 1 base and the J gene end by 0 bases; junction bases not matched to a gene: 5. DNA for the CDR3: TGCGCCAGCAGCCAAGGGGACAGCGTGTACCAAGAGACCCAGTACTTC. It encodes CASSQGDSVYQETQYF.

The J gene is TRBJ2-5, the V gene TRBV30; D remains ambiguous. V lost 0 bases and J 5 bases, leaving 19 bases between the germline ends. From germline, CDR1 is GTSNPN and CDR2 SVGIG (reference sequence). The CDR3 covers 16 residues. The CDR3 DNA follows: TGTGCCTGGAGTGTATTGCGGTCAGCCCCTTTGGAGACCCAGTACTTC. Translation gives CAWSVLRSAPLETQYF.

The chain couples TRBV18 to TRBJ2-1; 8 nucleotides line up with TRBD2. Germline values: CDR1 KGHSH, CDR2 LQKENI. The CDR3 is 17 residues long. J gave up 4 bases and V 1 base, and 9 bases lay outside the gene matches. Written as DNA, the CDR3 is TGTGCCAGCTCACCACGGACAGCGGGAGACCTTTACAATGAGCAGTTCTTC. Its protein is CASSPRTAGDLYNEQFF.

This rearrangement joins TRBV12-3 or TRBV12-4 to TRBJ2-5; maybe TRBD2 (5 bases). The V gene lost 3 bases and the J gene lost 5 bases, with 7 bases spanning the gap. The length of the CDR3 is 12 residues. The CDR3, as DNA: TGTGCCAGCAGTTTCGGGAAGGAGACCCAGTACTTC. Encoded protein: CASSFGKETQYF.

The genes are TRBV28 and TRBJ1-1, with 7 bases fitting TRBD1. J was trimmed by 1 base and V by 5 bases; bases with no gene match: 7. The CDR3 has 15 residues. From germline, CDR1 is MDHEN and CDR2 SYDVKM. This chain's CDR3 is CASSPPQGWNTEAFF. CDR3 sequence (DNA): TGTGCCAGCAGTCCCCCACAGGGGTGGAACACTGAAGCTTTCTTT.

The V call is TRBV12-5, the J call TRBJ2-2; 10 bases fit TRBD1. The CDR3 length is 17 residues. Germline-derived CDR1 and CDR2 are LGHNT and FRNRAP. V lost 5 bases, J lost 7 bases, and 13 bases stayed unmatched. The CDR3 here is CASGRGQGPGQGGELFF. CDR3 sequence (DNA): TGTGCTAGTGGTCGGGGACAGGGGCCCGGGCAGGGCGGGGAGCTGTTTTTT. The variable domain in full, with the rest retrieved from reference TRBV12-5 and TRBJ2-2, is DARVTQTPRHKVTEMGQEVTMRCQPILGHNTVFWYRQTMMQGLELLAYFRNRAPLDDSGMPKDRFSAEMPDATLATLKIQPSEPRDSAVYFCASGRGQGPGQGGELFFGEGSRLTVL.

The chain links TRBV6-1 to TRBJ2-4; TRBD2 aligns across 8 bases. CDR3 length: 15 amino acids. Trimming took 2 bases from V and 3 from J; bases not matched to a gene: 3. Germline CDR1 MNHNS, CDR2 SASEGT. The CDR3 here is CASSETGTSKNIQYF. CDR3 bases: TGTGCCAGCAGTGAAACCGGGACTAGCAAAAACATTCAGTACTTC.

The V and J genes are TRBV18 and TRBJ2-5; TRBD2 matches at 8 bases. This CDR3 has 14 residues. Per the germline V gene, CDR1 is KGHSH and CDR2 is LQKENI. J was trimmed by 6 bases and V by 5 bases; bases with no gene match: 8. In nucleotides, the CDR3 is TGTGCCAGCTCAAAGACTAGCGAATGGAAGACCCAGTACTTC. This gives the protein CASSKTSEWKTQYF.

This clone was observed a few times. The junction does not match germline at one end; this may be a read error. The chain links TRBV7-9 to TRBJ1-1; TRBD1 matches 8 bases. CDR3 size: 13 residues. Per germline, CDR1 SEHNR and CDR2 FQNEAQ (reference sequence). CDR3 DNA: TGTGCCAGCAGCTTGTCAGGGGGCCCTGAAGCTTTTTTT. Its translation is CASSLSGGPEAFF.

The rearrangement links TRBV11-2 to TRBJ2-2; 8 nucleotides agree with TRBD2. The CDR3 runs 16 residues. CDR1 is SGHAT and CDR2 is FQNNGV in the germline V gene. The trim removed 1 base at V and 0 bases at J, leaving 1 base unmatched. The CDR3 is CASSLGAGANTGELFF. CDR3 DNA sequence: TGTGCCAGCAGCTTAGGAGCGGGAGCGAACACCGGGGAGCTGTTTTTT.

The V gene is TRBV12-5, the J gene TRBJ1-6; 10 bases are a match to TRBD1. The CDR3 sequence is 14 residues long. J gave up 10 bases and V 7 bases, and 7 bases lay outside the gene matches. CDR1 and CDR2 (germline): LGHNT, FRNRAP. This CDR3 reads CASATGTGVSPLHF. In nucleotides, the CDR3 is TGTGCTAGTGCCACCGGGACAGGGGTCTCACCCCTCCACTTT.

The chain uses TRBV28 and TRBJ2-7; 7 nucleotides match TRBD2. The CDR3 loop spans 16 amino acids. V was clipped by 8 bases and J by 0 bases; unmatched bases: 13. Germline V gives CDR1 MDHEN, CDR2 SYDVKM. In DNA, the CDR3 is TGTGCCAGCCACGACTCCGGAGCGGGAAGCTCCTACGAGCAGTACTTC. It encodes CASHDSGAGSSYEQYF.

The chain combines TRBV11-3 with TRBJ1-1, with 7 bases that match TRBD1. Per germline, CDR1 SGHNT and CDR2 YENEEA. The CDR3 has 14 amino acids. The J segment lost 7 bases and the V segment lost 2 bases, leaving 7 bases of the junction unmatched. CDR3 DNA sequence: TGTGCCAGCAGCTTACTCCGAGGGGGCGGTGAAGCTTTCTTT. Translated, it gives CASSLLRGGGEAFF.

This chain uses TRBV28 with TRBJ2-1; D is possibly TRBD1 (5 bases). V gave up 6 bases and J gave up 7 bases, with 25 bases separating them. The CDR3 is 17 amino acids. Germline CDR1 and CDR2: MDHEN and SYDVKM. The CDR3 region is CASSMTVWRQSDNEQFF. The CDR3 DNA follows: TGTGCCAGCAGCATGACTGTTTGGCGACAGAGCGATAATGAGCAGTTCTTC.

The rearrangement uses TRBV7-3 and TRBJ1-1; perhaps TRBD1 as D (6 bases). CDR3 size: 13 residues. Germline V lookup: CDR1 SGHTA, CDR2 FQGTGA. Trimming took off 5 bases at V and 7 bases at J, with 14 bases between the two ends. CDR3 loop: CASSLGGRDEAFF. CDR3 nucleotides: TGTGCCAGCAGCCTAGGGGGACGGGATGAAGCTTTCTTT. Full variable domain (missing parts from reference TRBV7-3 and TRBJ1-1): GAGVSQTPSNKVTEKGKYVELRCDPISGHTALYWYRQSLGQGPEFLIYFQGTGAADDSGLPNDRFFAVRPEGSVSTLKIQRTERGDSAVYLCASSLGGRDEAFFGQGTRLTVV.

To note about this clone: Germline is not matched at one junction end, which may reflect a read error. This chain uses TRBV3-1 (or the pseudogene TRBV3-2) with TRBJ2-1; perhaps TRBD2 as D (5 bases). CDR3 length: 12 residues. Germline V gives CDR1 LGHDT, CDR2 YNNKEL (reference sequence). CDR3: CASSHRRTCLLF. CDR3 nucleotide sequence: TGTGCCAGCAGCCATCGGAGGACCTGTCTGCTCTTC.

The rearrangement links TRBV10-3 to TRBJ2-5; tentatively, D is TRBD2 (5 bases). Trimming took 4 bases from V and 5 from J, leaving 14 bases between them. The CDR3 is made up of 14 amino acids. Per the germline V gene, CDR1 is ENHRY and CDR2 is SYGVKD. The CDR3: CAISAATRGETQYF. The CDR3 coding sequence is TGTGCCATCAGTGCGGCGACCCGAGGGGAGACCCAGTACTTC.

This chain connects TRBV6-5 to TRBJ1-5, with 8 bases aligning to TRBD1. The trim removed 5 bases at V and 7 bases at J, leaving 10 bases unmatched. Germline V gene data show CDR1 as MNHEY and CDR2 as SVGAGI. The length of the CDR3 is 15 residues. CDR3 residues: CASSTPRDRTQPQHF. In DNA, the CDR3 is TGTGCCAGCAGTACACCCCGGGACAGGACCCAGCCCCAGCATTTT.

V gene TRBV7-8 combines with J gene TRBJ1-6; 7 bases are a match to TRBD1. The CDR3 covers 16 residues. Trimming cost V 7 bases and J 3 bases; bases outside gene matches: 9. In germline, CDR1 is SGHVS, CDR2 FQNEAQ. CDR3 residues: CASTPQGSLYNSPLHF. In DNA, the CDR3 is TGTGCCAGCACCCCACAGGGGAGCCTCTATAATTCACCCCTCCACTTT.

For the CDR3, the DNA is TGTGCCAGCTCACCATCTACGGGAAGAGACAATGAGCAGTTCTTC. It translates to CASSPSTGRDNEQFF. This chain joins TRBV18 and TRBJ2-1; D perhaps matches TRBD2 (5 bases). Looked up from germline, CDR1 is KGHSH and CDR2 is LQKENI. The CDR3 sequence is 15 residues long. Trimming removed 2 bases at V and 5 bases at J, with 13 bases between.

The genes are TRBV9 and TRBJ2-7; 7 nucleotides line up with TRBD2. This CDR3 contains 14 residues. V lost 0 bases and J lost 4; bases outside the gene matches: 4. Germline V gene lookup returns CDR1 SGDLS and CDR2 YYNGEE. CDR3 sequence: CASSVGGGIYEQYF. CDR3 nucleotides: TGTGCCAGCAGCGTAGGCGGGGGTATATACGAGCAGTACTTC.

This clone is a singleton in its sample. The chain couples TRBV27 to TRBJ1-1, with unresolved D. This CDR3 comprises 15 residues. V lost 2 bases and J 4 bases, leaving 14 bases between the germline ends. Germline V CDR1 and CDR2: MNHEY, SMNVEV (reference sequence). This chain's CDR3 is CASSLSGGWGTEAFF. The CDR3 nucleotides read TGTGCCAGCAGTTTAAGTGGAGGGTGGGGCACTGAAGCTTTCTTT.